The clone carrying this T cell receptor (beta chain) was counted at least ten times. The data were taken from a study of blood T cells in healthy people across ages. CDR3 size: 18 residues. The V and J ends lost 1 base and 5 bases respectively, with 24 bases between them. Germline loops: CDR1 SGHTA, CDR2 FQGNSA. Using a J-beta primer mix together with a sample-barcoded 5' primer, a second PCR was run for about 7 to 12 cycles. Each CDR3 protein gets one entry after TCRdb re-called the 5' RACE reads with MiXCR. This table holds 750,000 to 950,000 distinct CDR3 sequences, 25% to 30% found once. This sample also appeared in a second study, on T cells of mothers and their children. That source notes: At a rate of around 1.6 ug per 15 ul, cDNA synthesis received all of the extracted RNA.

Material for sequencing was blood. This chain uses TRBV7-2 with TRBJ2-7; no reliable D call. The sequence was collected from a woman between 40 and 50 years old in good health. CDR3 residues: CASSLELLYSRRSDEQYF. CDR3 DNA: TGTGCCAGCAGCTTAGAGCTTTTGTATTCTCGACGGTCGGACGAGCAGTACTTC.